Below, 15 T cell receptor beta chains from the same sample are listed, as sequenced in a study of blood T cells in healthy people across ages. The use of a sample-barcoded 5' primer and a J-beta primer mix characterized a second PCR of about 6 to 12 cycles. TCRdb re-analysed the 5' RACE reads in MiXCR, keeping a single row per CDR3 protein. The sample gives over a million distinct CDR3 sequences, under 30% of which show up once; approximately 0.79% is in the top ten. These data were likewise used in another study, on T cells of mothers and their children.

The sequencing input was blood. All receptors come from a girl aged 2 to 9 in good health.

The chain joins TRBV12-3 or TRBV12-4 to TRBJ2-1; 8 nucleotides match TRBD1. The CDR3 has 12 residues. V lost 6 bases to trimming and J lost 9 bases; unmatched junction nucleotides: 4. CDR3: CASSPTGAEQFF. CDR3 DNA sequence: TGTGCCAGCAGCCCGACAGGGGCTGAGCAGTTCTTC.

The chain couples TRBV29-1 to TRBJ2-5, with 7 bases identical to TRBD2. Germline CDR1 reads SQVTM; CDR2 reads ANQGSEA. The J segment lost 5 bases and the V segment lost 1 base, leaving 13 bases of the junction unmatched. The CDR3 sequence is 16 residues long. The CDR3 is CSVEVLWSSGAETQYF. The CDR3 DNA reads as TGCAGCGTTGAAGTTCTTTGGTCTAGCGGAGCGGAGACCCAGTACTTC.

This clonotype was detected a few times. This chain connects TRBV6-6 to TRBJ1-2; D not resolved. Germline CDR1 and CDR2: MNHNY and SVGAGI (reference sequence). CDR3 length equals 14 residues. Trimming removed 6 bases from V and 5 bases from J, with 16 bases in between. The CDR3 spells CASSNYATEYGYTF. The CDR3 region has the DNA TGTGCCAGCAGCAATTACGCAACCGAGTATGGCTACACCTTC.

The V and J genes are TRBV6-6 and TRBJ1-5; a weak D match, TRBD1 (5 bases). This CDR3 spans 14 amino acids. Germline V lookup: CDR1 MNHNY, CDR2 SVGAGI (reference sequence). The V end was cut by 1 base, the J end by 3 bases, with 7 bases between. The CDR3 DNA follows: TGTGCCAGCAGTTACTGGGACTTCAATCAGCCCCAGCATTTT. Translated: CASSYWDFNQPQHF.

This clonotype was detected only a few times. The chain joins TRBV6-5 to TRBJ1-4; no definite D call. The V end lost 2 bases, the J end lost 11 bases, and 15 bases lay between the germline ends. CDR1 and CDR2 from the germline V gene are MNHEY and SVGAGI. There are 14 residues in the CDR3. This chain's CDR3 is CASSYRDVGEKLFF. Here the CDR3 DNA reads TGTGCCAGCAGTTACAGAGATGTTGGCGAGAAACTGTTTTTT.

This clonotype was seen a handful of times. V and J are TRBV15 and TRBJ2-5; a possible D gene is TRBD1 (6 bases). This CDR3 has 15 residues. V dropped 0 bases and J dropped 4 bases, with 12 bases sitting between them. Germline V CDR1 and CDR2: LNHNV, YYDKDF (reference sequence). CDR3 sequence (DNA): TGTGCCACCAGCAGAGATCTGGGGGCAGGAGAGACCCAGTACTTC. Translating gives CATSRDLGAGETQYF. Based on the CDR3 plus reference TRBV15 and TRBJ2-5, the full variable domain is DAMVIQNPRYQVTQFGKPVTLSCSQTLNHNVMYWYQQKSSQAPKLLFHYYDKDFNNEADTPDNFQSRRPNTSFCFLDIRSPGLGDTAMYLCATSRDLGAGETQYFGPGTRLLVL.

Here the CDR3 DNA reads TGTGCCAGCAATACAAGAACCGACAGGCAGGTATTCTGGGCCAACGTCCTGACTTTC. Protein sequence: CASNTRTDRQVFWANVLTF. The chain carries TRBV28 and TRBJ2-6, with a weak D call TRBD1 (6 bases). V lost 7 bases and J 5 bases, leaving 27 bases between the germline ends. The CDR3 totals 19 residues. CDR1 and CDR2 from the germline V gene are MDHEN and SYDVKM.

The chain employs TRBV29-1 and TRBJ1-2; D is uncertain. This CDR3 has 12 amino acids. Germline CDR1 SQVTM, CDR2 ANQGSEA. V lost 5 bases, J lost 8 bases, and 15 bases lay in between. This CDR3 is CSVPDGEGGYTF. The DNA for the CDR3 is TGCAGCGTTCCCGACGGGGAAGGAGGCTACACCTTC.

The chain links TRBV28 to TRBJ1-1, with D maybe TRBD1 (5 bases). V was trimmed by 6 bases and J by 0 bases, leaving 14 bases between them. Germline CDR1 and CDR2: MDHEN and SYDVKM. This CDR3 is built from 15 residues. The CDR3 protein is CASSLGPEMNTEAFF. DNA of the CDR3: TGTGCCAGCAGCTTGGGACCTGAGATGAACACTGAAGCTTTCTTT.

V usage is TRBV7-9 and J usage is TRBJ1-4; unclear D gene. CDR1 and CDR2 from the germline V gene are SEHNR and FQNEAQ (reference sequence). V was clipped by 5 bases and J by 8 bases, with 15 bases between them. The CDR3 covers 14 residues. The CDR3 reads CASSLPGAWEKLFF. The CDR3 DNA follows: TGTGCCAGCAGCCTCCCGGGCGCTTGGGAAAAACTGTTTTTT.

This clonotype has more than one count but fewer than ten. V and J are TRBV7-6 and TRBJ1-4; no clear D. Germline lookup yields CDR1 SGHVS and CDR2 FNYEAQ. The CDR3 runs 16 residues. Trimming shortened V by 5 bases and J by 8 bases, and 21 bases separated the two germline ends. The CDR3 region has the DNA TGTGCCAGCAGCCTAGGCCCCCGTGCCTCTAGAGAAAAACTGTTTTTT. This encodes CASSLGPRASREKLFF.

The table lists this clonotype with a few counts. V is TRBV7-2 and J is TRBJ2-7, with D hard to call. Germline CDR1 and CDR2: SGHTA and FQGNSA. The CDR3 totals 12 residues. V lost 5 bases and J 4 bases, leaving 9 bases between the germline ends. The CDR3 DNA follows: TGTGCCAGCAGCCCACTCCAATACGAGCAGTACTTC. Its protein is CASSPLQYEQYF.

In its sample, this clonotype was seen a few times. The V call is TRBV4-1, the J call TRBJ2-3; D remains unclear. Germline-derived CDR1 and CDR2 are MGHRA and YSYEKL. V was cut by 3 bases and J by 3 bases, with 7 bases left in between. CDR3 length equals 13 residues. The CDR3 DNA reads TGCGCCAGCAGCCATGTAGTTACAGATACGCAGTATTTT. This encodes CASSHVVTDTQYF.

V gene TRBV12-3 or TRBV12-4 combines with J gene TRBJ2-3; 16 bases fit TRBD2. V lost 3 bases and J lost 5; bases outside the gene matches: 2. CDR3 length: 16 amino acids. CDR3 coding DNA: TGTGCCAGCAGTTTGGGACTAGCGGGGGGGCGAGATACGCAGTATTTT. Amino acid sequence: CASSLGLAGGRDTQYF.

V usage is TRBV10-2 and J usage is TRBJ1-2; 9 bases match TRBD1. V dropped 8 bases and J dropped 3; count of bases not matched to a gene: 7. Germline V gene data show CDR1 as WSHSY and CDR2 as SAAADI. CDR3 length: 14 residues. CDR3: CASLRTGEDYGYTF. As DNA, the CDR3 is TGCGCCAGCTTGCGGACAGGGGAAGACTATGGCTACACCTTC.